This T cell receptor beta chain was sequenced in a study of blood T cell repertoires in COVID-19 (TCRdb year 2020). For the study in its entirety: Samples covering the acute and convalescent phases of COVID-19 were provided by collaborators in the United States, Italy and Spain. The prospective study material was composed of cDNA or gDNA derived from T cells, B-cell-depleted T cells, or PBMCs. The dataset comprised deeply sampled blood TCRbeta repertoires from subjects exposed to, actively infected with, or recovered from COVID-19. The repertoires were released in a freely available public database meant as a resource for research on the immune response to SARS-CoV-2. Samples came from the ongoing ImmuneRACE study (first 160 participants) plus 1,254 subjects from 6 global collaborators. Nearly every sample came with metadata listing a de-identified subject ID, COVID-19 status, age in years and sex. HLA class I and class II types, where available, came from metadata supplied by the sample provider rather than from assay-based typing.

V loses 0 bases, J loses 0 bases, and the germline ends lie 7 bases apart. The CDR3, cysteine through phenylalanine, is 15 amino acids long. Of the read, only the CDR3 DNA is kept; its 45 bases are in frame from base 1. CDR1 and CDR2 are read off the germline V gene (reference sequence) as LGHDT and YNNKEL. The immunoSEQ Assay, a bias-controlled multiplex PCR, was used to amplify TCRbeta CDR3 regions from genomic DNA. The paper's data handling went like this. The number of nucleated cells in each sample was estimated from the amplification of reference gene primers within the assay. Sequence reads were collapsed and filtered to measure the absolute abundance of every unique TCRbeta CDR3 rearrangement. For each sample, productive Simpson clonality was calculated as the square root of Simpson's diversity index across productive rearrangements. As stored in TCRdb, this immuneACCESS dataset retains in-frame rearrangements with V and J assigned. A fraction of the clones does not appear; measured against another copy, unresolved V genes explain less than half of the discrepancy, and the remainder lacks a known reason. V, J and clone size are those of that table, while D and trimming were read from the DNA. This sample gives 100,000 to 150,000 clones in total; 75% to 90% of them show up just once. The ten largest clones capture roughly 4.7% of the sample.

Note on this clone: Its binding antigen is unknown. The record has no base qualities; no much larger clone is one base away.

The full study reports these points: How much clinical and demographic metadata was included differed by source and by participant, and the metadata was provided uncurated.

The collaborating institutions used their own protocols to collect whole blood in K2EDTA tubes. For TCRbeta analysis, collaborator samples were shipped as frozen whole blood, as isolated PBMCs, or as DNA extracted from either sample type. This chain joins TRBV3-1 (or the pseudogene TRBV3-2) to TRBJ2-3, with an unclear D gene assignment. The source material was peripheral blood. This TCR came from a man aged 40-50 years with acute or convalescent COVID-19. CDR3 reads: CASSQDFRSTDTQYF. The DNA sequence is given as TGTGCCAGCAGCCAAGATTTCCGGAGCACAGATACGCAGTATTTT.